This T cell receptor beta chain was obtained from a study of T-cell reconstitution after alpha-beta-depleted transplantation in children. The CDR3 is 13 residues long. V shed 8 bases and J shed 5 bases, with 13 bases lying between them. TCRbeta library preparation incorporated unique molecular identifiers. TCRdb reprocessed the PCR reads with MiXCR, giving one entry per CDR3 protein. This sample has about 200,000 distinct CDR3 sequences, with less than 15% found just once. There are many counts of this clonotype. The rearrangement uses TRBV12-3 or TRBV12-4 and TRBJ1-5, with unresolved D. The sample in question was PBMCs from the stem cell graft donor, obtained from the stem cell graft. The clonotype was recovered from a human donor who donated a stem cell graft to a child with acute lymphoblastic leukemia. The CDR3 coding sequence is TGTGCCAGCGGGGAAGAGCGAGATCAGCCCCAGCATTTT. This translates into CASGEERDQPQHF.